The 21 T cell receptor beta chains reported below all come from one sample, sequenced in a study of blood T cell repertoires in COVID-19. The method was immunoSEQ multiplex PCR; TCRdb's version includes in-frame clones alone and lacks a portion of them. The sample has tens of thousands of clones, 86% seen once. Sequencing input: peripheral blood. These receptors were obtained from a woman aged 60-70 years with acute or convalescent COVID-19.

J is TRBJ1-3 and V is TRBV6-5; the D is unclear. There are 12 residues in the CDR3. CDR1 is MNHEY, CDR2 SVGAGI, per germline. V lost 6 bases and J 4 bases, leaving 7 bases between the germline ends. The CDR3 sequence is CASRTQGNTIYF. CDR3 nucleotides: TGTGCCAGCAGAACCCAGGGAAACACCATATATTTT.

The J gene is TRBJ2-5, the V gene TRBV7-9, with 7 positions matching TRBD1. The germline V gene encodes CDR1 SEHNR and CDR2 FQNEAQ (reference sequence). Germline trimming cut 2 bases from V and 5 bases from J; bases unmatched to any gene: 8. This CDR3 is 15 amino acids long. DNA of the CDR3: TGTGCCAGCAGCTTACATCAGGCCAGGGGGGAGACCCAGTACTTC. It is translated as CASSLHQARGETQYF.

V and J are TRBV2 and TRBJ2-7, with D maybe TRBD2 (7 bases). The CDR3 is made up of 12 amino acids. Trimming left V 3 bases short and J 6 bases short, with 9 bases between. Germline V gene data show CDR1 as SNHLY and CDR2 as FYNNEI. CDR3 residues: CASSEGGGEQYF. CDR3 nucleotides: TGTGCCAGCAGTGAGGGAGGGGGCGAGCAGTACTTC.

This clone was counted a single time. This chain links TRBV7-6 with TRBJ2-3; TRBD2 aligns across 10 bases. The germline CDR1 and CDR2 sequences are SGHVS and FNYEAQ. The V gene end was trimmed by 0 bases and the J gene end by 1 base; junction bases not matched to a gene: 13. The CDR3 runs 20 residues. CDR3 loop: CASSLAFGGSLAGGTDTQYF. CDR3 in DNA: TGTGCCAGCAGCTTAGCATTTGGAGGGAGCCTAGCGGGAGGCACAGATACGCAGTATTTT.

The chain joins TRBV28 to TRBJ1-5; 11 bases map to TRBD1. Germline CDR1 MDHEN, CDR2 SYDVKM. The trim removed 6 bases at V and 4 bases at J, leaving 5 bases unmatched. This CDR3 region has 15 residues. The chain's CDR3 is CASRYRDRGNQPQHF. In nucleotides, the CDR3 is TGTGCCAGCAGATACCGGGACAGGGGGAATCAGCCCCAGCATTTT.

This chain connects TRBV24-1 to TRBJ1-4; no firm D call. V was pared by 2 bases and J by 3 bases, with 6 bases between. The CDR3 consists of 14 residues. CDR1 is KGHDR, CDR2 SFDVKD, per germline. CDR3 in DNA: TGTGCCACCAGTGATTCCGGTCCTAATGAAAAACTGTTTTTT. Translated, it gives CATSDSGPNEKLFF.

This clone was observed a single time. The V gene is TRBV19, the J gene TRBJ2-3, with 10 bases fitting TRBD1. J gave up 2 bases and V 3 bases, and 2 bases lay outside the gene matches. The V gene's germline CDR1 is LNHDA and CDR2 SQIVND (reference sequence). The CDR3 length is 15 residues. As DNA, the CDR3 is TGTGCCAGTAGTATGGGACAGGGGCCCACAGATACGCAGTATTTT. It is translated as CASSMGQGPTDTQYF.

This clone was seen a handful of times. The chain recombines TRBV6-1 with TRBJ2-3; D possibly corresponds to TRBD1 (6 bases). CDR1 MNHNS and CDR2 SASEGT come from the germline V gene. The V gene lost 3 bases and the J gene lost 2 bases, with 15 bases spanning the gap. The CDR3 is 16 amino acids. The CDR3 coding sequence is TGTGCCAGCAGTGACCGCCGGGTGGGGGCCACAGATACGCAGTATTTT. Amino acid sequence: CASSDRRVGATDTQYF.

V is TRBV9 and J is TRBJ1-2, with 8 bases identical to TRBD1. The CDR3 covers 13 residues. Germline trimming cut 4 bases from V and 8 bases from J; bases unmatched to any gene: 7. The germline gives CDR1 SGDLS, CDR2 YYNGEE. Written as DNA, the CDR3 is TGTGCCAGCAGCACCGGACAGGGAGACGGCTACACCTTC. This codes for CASSTGQGDGYTF.

V is TRBV19 and J is TRBJ1-2; a weak D match, TRBD1 (5 bases). The CDR3 has 16 amino acids. Trimming cost V 4 bases and J 7 bases, with 22 bases left between them. Germline V gene lookup returns CDR1 LNHDA and CDR2 SQIVND (reference sequence). CDR3 sequence reads: CASSTSRAGVRRGYTF. The DNA of the CDR3 is TGTGCCAGTAGTACGTCCAGGGCCGGTGTTCGGCGTGGCTACACCTTC. Using reference TRBV19 and TRBJ1-2 for the parts outside the CDR3, the full variable domain is DGGITQSPKYLFRKEGQNVTLSCEQNLNHDAMYWYRQDPGQGLRLIYYSQIVNDFQKGDIAEGYSVSREKKESFPLTVTSAQKNPTAFYLCASSTSRAGVRRGYTFGSGTRLTVV.

CDR3 coding DNA: TGTGCCAGCAGCTTAACGCCGGGACAGGGAGGGTATTTT. Its translation: CASSLTPGQGGYF. This chain connects TRBV7-2 to TRBJ2-3; 9 bases are shared with TRBD1. From germline, CDR1 is SGHTA and CDR2 FQGNSA. The CDR3 has 13 residues. J lost 14 bases, V lost 2 bases, and 8 bases had no gene match.

The V and J genes are TRBV3-1 (or the pseudogene TRBV3-2) and TRBJ1-4; D perhaps matches TRBD1 (6 bases). The CDR3 totals 14 residues. V was pared by 0 bases and J by 7 bases, with 9 bases between. Germline V gene sequence: CDR1 LGHDT, CDR2 YNNKEL (reference sequence). This CDR3 is CASSQDRGSEKLFF. CDR3 DNA sequence: TGTGCCAGCAGCCAAGACAGGGGTTCTGAAAAACTGTTTTTT.

The chain carries TRBV7-9 and TRBJ2-2; TRBD1 is a possible D gene (6 bases). The germline V gene has CDR1 SEHNR and CDR2 FQNEAQ (reference sequence). The CDR3 is 15 residues long. V dropped 3 bases and J dropped 4 bases, with 12 bases sitting between them. DNA for the CDR3: TGTGCCAGCAGCTTTCAGACAGGAATCACCGGGGAGCTGTTTTTT. Its translation: CASSFQTGITGELFF.

The CDR3 loop is CASSSHGTSGRSYVLETQYF. CDR3 nucleotide sequence: TGTGCCAGCAGCTCACACGGGACTAGCGGGAGGTCGTATGTCTTGGAGACCCAGTACTTC. The chain carries TRBV28 and TRBJ2-5; 15 nucleotides align to TRBD2. Trimming cost V 6 bases and J 5 bases; bases outside gene matches: 19. CDR1 and CDR2 (germline): MDHEN, SYDVKM. The CDR3 length is 20 residues. Full variable domain (remainder filled in from reference TRBV28 and TRBJ2-5): DVKVTQSSRYLVKRTGEKVFLECVQDMDHENMFWYRQDPGLGLRLIYFSYDVKMKEKGDIPEGYSVSREKKERFSLILESASTNQTSMYLCASSSHGTSGRSYVLETQYFGPGTRLLVL.

This sequence joins TRBV19 and TRBJ1-1, with a possible D match to TRBD1 (5 bases). This CDR3 contains 17 residues. The V and J ends lost 3 bases and 0 bases respectively, with 17 bases between them. The V gene's germline CDR1 is LNHDA and CDR2 SQIVND (reference sequence). In DNA form, the CDR3 reads TGTGCCAGTAGTATGGATCGGCGGGGACGGATGAACACTGAAGCTTTCTTT. Residues: CASSMDRRGRMNTEAFF. The full variable domain, rest sourced from reference TRBV19 and TRBJ1-1, is DGGITQSPKYLFRKEGQNVTLSCEQNLNHDAMYWYRQDPGQGLRLIYYSQIVNDFQKGDIAEGYSVSREKKESFPLTVTSAQKNPTAFYLCASSMDRRGRMNTEAFFGQGTRLTVV.

The chain couples TRBV7-6 to TRBJ1-2; 9 nucleotides agree with TRBD1. The germline V gene has CDR1 SGHVS and CDR2 FNYEAQ. The trim removed 5 bases at V and 1 base at J, leaving 11 bases unmatched. This CDR3 comprises 17 residues. CDR3 DNA: TGTGCCAGCAGCCCGGACCCCGACAGGGGGTTTAACTATGGCTACACCTTC. Its translation is CASSPDPDRGFNYGYTF.

V usage is TRBV5-6 and J usage is TRBJ2-1, with TRBD1 matching 7 bases. V lost 3 bases to trimming and J lost 4 bases; unmatched junction nucleotides: 7. The length of the CDR3 is 15 residues. CDR1 is SGHDT, CDR2 YYEEEE, per germline. This chain's CDR3 is CASSSRRTGYNEQFF. Written as DNA, the CDR3 is TGTGCCAGCAGCTCTAGGAGGACAGGATACAATGAGCAGTTCTTC. Combining the CDR3 with reference TRBV5-6 and TRBJ2-1 gives the whole variable domain DAGVTQSPTHLIKTRGQQVTLRCSPKSGHDTVSWYQQALGQGPQFIFQYYEEEERQRGNFPDRFSGHQFPNYSSELNVNALLLGDSALYLCASSSRRTGYNEQFFGPGTRLTVL.

The chain joins TRBV6-1 to TRBJ2-5; TRBD2 matches at 10 bases. Per the germline V gene, CDR1 is MNHNS and CDR2 is SASEGT. The CDR3 extends over 15 amino acids. V trimming: 5 bases; J trimming: 5 bases; junction bases outside the gene matches: 8. CDR3 nucleotides: TGTGCCAGCAGTCGCAGCGGGGGGGCCCGGGAGACCCAGTACTTC. Translating gives CASSRSGGARETQYF.

The rearrangement uses TRBV6-6 and TRBJ1-4; 12 bases agree with TRBD1. V shed 5 bases, J shed 6 bases, and the junction held 4 bases outside the gene matches. CDR1 MNHNY and CDR2 SVGAGI come from the germline V gene (reference sequence). There are 15 residues in the CDR3. The CDR3 reads CASSDGDRGHEKLFF. As DNA, the CDR3 is TGTGCCAGCAGTGACGGGGACAGGGGGCATGAAAAACTGTTTTTT.

The CDR3: CASSIDLQGYTF. The DNA of the CDR3 is TGTGCCAGTAGTATAGATCTCCAGGGCTACACCTTC. The chain has TRBV19 and TRBJ1-2, with unresolved D. This CDR3 spans 12 amino acids. V gave up 0 bases and J gave up 8 bases, with 7 bases separating them. CDR1 and CDR2 from the germline V gene are LNHDA and SQIVND (reference sequence).

CDR3 DNA sequence: TGCAGCGTTGAAGATCGAAGTCAGGGGTTCATGGAGACCCAGTACTTC. This codes for CSVEDRSQGFMETQYF. The chain is built from TRBV29-1 and TRBJ2-5; a possible D gene is TRBD1 (6 bases). The CDR3 is made up of 16 amino acids. V dropped 0 bases and J dropped 5 bases, with 19 bases sitting between them. Germline CDR1 is SQVTM and CDR2 is ANQGSEA. The full variable domain, completed using reference TRBV29-1 and TRBJ2-5, is SAVISQKPSRDICQRGTSLTIQCQVDSQVTMMFWYRQQPGQSLTLIATANQGSEATYESGFVIDKFPISRPNLTFSTLTVSNMSPEDSSIYLCSVEDRSQGFMETQYFGPGTRLLVL.